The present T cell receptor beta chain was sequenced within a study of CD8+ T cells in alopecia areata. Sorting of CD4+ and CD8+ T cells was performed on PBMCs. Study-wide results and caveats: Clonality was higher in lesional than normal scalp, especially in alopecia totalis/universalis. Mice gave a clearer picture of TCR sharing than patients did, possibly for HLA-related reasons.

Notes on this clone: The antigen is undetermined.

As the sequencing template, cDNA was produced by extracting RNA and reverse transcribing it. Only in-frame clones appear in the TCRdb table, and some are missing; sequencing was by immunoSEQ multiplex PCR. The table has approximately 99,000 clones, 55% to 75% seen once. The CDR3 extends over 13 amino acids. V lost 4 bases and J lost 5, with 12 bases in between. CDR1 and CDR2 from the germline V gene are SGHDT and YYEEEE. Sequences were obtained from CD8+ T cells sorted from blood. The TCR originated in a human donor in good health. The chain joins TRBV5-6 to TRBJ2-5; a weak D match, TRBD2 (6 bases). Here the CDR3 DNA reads TGTGCCAGCAGCGACGGGACTCAGGAGACCCAGTACTTC. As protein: CASSDGTQETQYF.